What follows are 13 T cell receptor beta chains derived from one specimen sequenced in a study of shared clonotypes between healthy human individuals. TCRdb's copy holds only in-frame clones and misses some; the assay was immunoSEQ multiplex PCR. The sample gives about 2.3 million clones, 85% to 95% of which show up once; 0.39% is in the top ten. Sequences were obtained from naive CD4+ T cells from PBMCs. Subset denoted: CD45RA+ positively selected. Every receptor here comes from a man between 18 and 35 years old in good health. Some clones in this sample may be carry-over from other donors' samples.

The chain joins TRBV28 to TRBJ1-1; no reliable D call. Trimming stripped 5 bases from V and 0 bases from J, with 10 bases between. The CDR3 covers 14 residues. CDR1 and CDR2 (germline): MDHEN, SYDVKM. The CDR3 DNA is TGTGCCAGCAGTATTGGCAGCATGAACACTGAAGCTTTCTTT. The encoded protein is CASSIGSMNTEAFF.

This chain's CDR3 is CASSFATNEKLFF. The DNA of the CDR3 is TGTGCCAGCAGCTTTGCAACTAATGAAAAACTGTTTTTT. V is TRBV11-2 and J is TRBJ1-4; D ambiguous. V dropped 3 bases and J dropped 0 bases, with 2 bases sitting between them. Germline assignment: CDR1 SGHAT and CDR2 FQNNGV. The CDR3 extends over 13 amino acids.

In regard to this clone: The identical CDR3 is also encoded by other nucleotide sequences in the sample. The rearrangement uses TRBV20-1 and TRBJ1-1; the D is unclear. The V end was cut by 0 bases, the J end by 6 bases, with 5 bases between. This CDR3 region has 11 residues. Looked up from germline, CDR1 is DFQATT and CDR2 is SNEGSKA (reference sequence). The CDR3 DNA reads as TGCAGTGCTAGAGATTTAGCTGAAGCTTTCTTT. Its translation: CSARDLAEAFF.

The J gene is TRBJ2-2, the V gene TRBV6-1; 7 positions match TRBD1. Trimming at V came to 3 bases and at J to 3 bases, leaving 7 bases not matched to a gene. The CDR3 is 16 residues long. The germline gives CDR1 MNHNS, CDR2 SASEGT. The CDR3 sequence is CASSEGSGGYTGELFF. CDR3 DNA: TGTGCCAGCAGTGAGGGTTCAGGGGGTTACACCGGGGAGCTGTTTTTT.

The J gene is TRBJ2-2, the V gene TRBV18; TRBD2 matches 12 bases. The CDR3 has 17 residues. Germline CDR1 reads KGHSH; CDR2 reads LQKENI. Trimming at V came to 2 bases and at J to 0 bases, leaving 1 base not matched to a gene. The CDR3 region is CASSPGLAGSNTGELFF. The CDR3 DNA follows: TGTGCCAGCTCACCAGGACTAGCGGGATCGAACACCGGGGAGCTGTTTTTT.

This chain uses TRBV30 with TRBJ2-1, with TRBD2 identical over 7 bases. Germline CDR1 and CDR2: GTSNPN and SVGIG (reference sequence). The CDR3 totals 14 residues. Unmatched junction bases numbered 4, after V lost 0 bases and J lost 5 bases. CDR3 coding DNA: TGTGCCTGGAGTGTACTGCGGGGGAACAATGAGCAGTTCTTC. It specifies CAWSVLRGNNEQFF.

The rearrangement uses TRBV7-3 and TRBJ1-2; D may be TRBD1 (5 bases). V gave up 1 base and J gave up 6 bases, with 18 bases separating them. The CDR3 has 16 residues. Germline-derived CDR1 and CDR2 are SGHTA and FQGTGA. CDR3 nucleotides: TGTGCCAGCAGCTTAAATGGGTTTGGGGGAATCGATGGCTACACCTTC. Translating it yields CASSLNGFGGIDGYTF.

The V and J genes are TRBV15 and TRBJ2-7; a weak D match, TRBD1 (6 bases). The CDR3 extends over 16 amino acids. Germline CDR1 and CDR2: LNHNV and YYDKDF (reference sequence). The V end lost 0 bases, the J end lost 1 base, and 13 bases lay between the germline ends. CDR3 in amino acids: CATSREGAGWSYEQYF. CDR3 sequence (DNA): TGTGCCACCAGCAGAGAGGGGGCAGGGTGGTCCTACGAGCAGTACTTC. The full variable domain, rest sourced from reference TRBV15 and TRBJ2-7, is DAMVIQNPRYQVTQFGKPVTLSCSQTLNHNVMYWYQQKSSQAPKLLFHYYDKDFNNEADTPDNFQSRRPNTSFCFLDIRSPGLGDTAMYLCATSREGAGWSYEQYFGPGTRLTVT.

As to this clone: The same CDR3 can be traced to other DNA sequences in this sample. The gene calls are TRBV18 and TRBJ2-1; possibly TRBD2 for D (5 bases). The ends were cut back, 1 base at V and 8 bases at J, with 6 bases in the middle. Germline CDR1 is KGHSH and CDR2 is LQKENI. The length of the CDR3 is 12 residues. The CDR3 region has the DNA TGTGCCAGCTCACCACGACTATATGAGCAGTTCTTC. Its protein is CASSPRLYEQFF.

A single count supports this clone. This chain links TRBV6-1 with TRBJ2-7; either TRBD1 or TRBD2 may supply D (7 bases each). Trimming shortened V by 6 bases and J by 3 bases, and 12 bases separated the two germline ends. CDR1 MNHNS and CDR2 SASEGT come from the germline V gene. This CDR3 spans 13 amino acids. CDR3: CASSDREGYEQYF. The DNA of the CDR3 is TGTGCCAGCAGCGACAGGGAGGGCTACGAGCAGTACTTC.

V usage is TRBV18 and J usage is TRBJ1-5; 7 bases match TRBD1. Per the germline V gene, CDR1 is KGHSH and CDR2 is LQKENI. J lost 4 bases, V lost 5 bases, and 8 bases had no gene match. The CDR3 is 15 residues long. This CDR3 is CASSDRDRSNQPQHF. CDR3 nucleotide sequence: TGTGCCAGCTCAGACCGGGACAGATCGAATCAGCCCCAGCATTTT.

The CDR3 DNA follows: TGTGCCAGCAGCTTATCACCGGGAGGGCCCGACGAGCAGTACTTC. This sequence encodes CASSLSPGGPDEQYF. The rearrangement links TRBV7-2 to TRBJ2-7, with 8 bases that match TRBD2. CDR3 size: 15 residues. Germline CDR1 SGHTA, CDR2 FQGNSA. The ends lost 2 bases at V and 5 bases at J; junction bases unmatched: 8.

The chain has TRBV4-2 and TRBJ2-2; no firm D call. The CDR3 has 13 residues. V shed 1 base and J shed 6 bases, with 6 bases lying between them. Germline CDR1 and CDR2: LGHNA and YNFKEQ. The CDR3 spells CASSQGSPGELFF. The CDR3 DNA reads as TGTGCCAGCAGCCAAGGGAGCCCCGGGGAGCTGTTTTTT.